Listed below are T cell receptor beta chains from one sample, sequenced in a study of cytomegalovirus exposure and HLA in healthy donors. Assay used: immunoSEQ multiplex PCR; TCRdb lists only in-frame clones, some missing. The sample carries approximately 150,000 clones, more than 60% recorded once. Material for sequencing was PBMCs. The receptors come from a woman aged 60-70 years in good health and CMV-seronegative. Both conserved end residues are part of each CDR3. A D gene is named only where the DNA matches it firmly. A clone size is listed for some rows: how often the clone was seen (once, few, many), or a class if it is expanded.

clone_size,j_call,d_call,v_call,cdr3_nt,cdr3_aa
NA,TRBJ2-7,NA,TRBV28,TGTGCCAGCAGTCCCCCTCCGTTGGGGGGCGAGCAGTACTTC,CASSPPPLGGEQYF
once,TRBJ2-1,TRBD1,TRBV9,TGTGCCAGCAGCACCCGACAGGGGGCCCACAATGAGCAGTTCTTC,CASSTRQGAHNEQFF
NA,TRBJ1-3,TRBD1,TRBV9,TGTGCCAGCAGCCCACAGGGGCAGGGCACCTCTGGAAACACCATATATTTT,CASSPQGQGTSGNTIYF
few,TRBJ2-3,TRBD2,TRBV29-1,TGCAGCGCTCTACTAGCGGGGACTCCGCAGTATTTT,CSALLAGTPQYF
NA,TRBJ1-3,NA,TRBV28,TGTGCCAGCAGTTTTACGGTCTCTGGAAACACCATATATTTT,CASSFTVSGNTIYF
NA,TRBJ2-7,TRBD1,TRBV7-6,TGTGCCAGCAGCCAGGGGGGGACAGGGTCCTCCTACGAGCAGTACTTC,CASSQGGTGSSYEQYF
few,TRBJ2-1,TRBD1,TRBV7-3,TGTGCCAGCAGCTTAGCCGGACAGGGCACCTACAATGAGCAGTTCTTC,CASSLAGQGTYNEQFF
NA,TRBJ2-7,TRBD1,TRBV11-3,TGTGCCAGCAGCCCAGGACAGGGGGCGTACGAGCAGTACTTC,CASSPGQGAYEQYF
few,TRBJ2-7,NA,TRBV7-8,TGTGCCAGCAGCACGACGGTACAGGGAAGGCGGTCCTACGAGCAGTACTTC,CASSTTVQGRRSYEQYF
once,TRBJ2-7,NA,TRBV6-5,TGTGCCAGCAGTTACGCCCAGGTGGGTTACGAGCAGTACTTC,CASSYAQVGYEQYF
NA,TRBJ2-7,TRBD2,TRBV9,TGTGCCAGCAGCGTAGAATTAGCGGGGATATCCTACGAGCAGTACTTC,CASSVELAGISYEQYF
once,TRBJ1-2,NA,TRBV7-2,TGTGCCAGCAGCTTAGTGGGGGGACCCTATGGCTACACCTTC,CASSLVGGPYGYTF
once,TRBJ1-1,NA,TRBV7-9,TGTGCCAGCAGCTTACAGGGAATCATGAACACTGAAGCTTTCTTT,CASSLQGIMNTEAFF
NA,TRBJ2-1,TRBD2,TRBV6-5,TGTGCCAGTCAGAGGCGGGGGTACAATGAGCAGTTCTTC,CASQRRGYNEQFF
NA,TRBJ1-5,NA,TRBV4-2,TGTGCCAGCAGCCAAGATCAAGGGGAAAATCAGCCCCAGCATTTT,CASSQDQGENQPQHF
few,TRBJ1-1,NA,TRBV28,TGTGCCAGCAAGCTAGACAGGTTCGGTGAAGCTTTCTTT,CASKLDRFGEAFF
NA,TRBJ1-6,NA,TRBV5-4,TGTGCCAGCAGCCTCCTGGGGGGATCACCCCTCCACTTT,CASSLLGGSPLHF
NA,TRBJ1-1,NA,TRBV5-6,TGTGCCAGCAGCTTGCCACAGGGATATGAAGCTTTCTTT,CASSLPQGYEAFF
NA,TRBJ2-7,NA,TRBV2,TGTGCCAGCAGTTCCGACAGCTACGAGCAGTACTTC,CASSSDSYEQYF
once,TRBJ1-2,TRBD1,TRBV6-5,TGTGCCAGCAGACCCGAGACAGGGGCGGGCGGCTACACCTTC,CASRPETGAGGYTF
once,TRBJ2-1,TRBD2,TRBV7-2,TGTGCCAGCGGCTTAAGGCTAGCGGGAGGTAATAAGCGGGAGCAGTTCTTC,CASGLRLAGGNKREQFF
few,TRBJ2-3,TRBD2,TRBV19,TGTGCCAGTAGTATAGGGGGGGGAGATACGCAGTATTTT,CASSIGGGDTQYF
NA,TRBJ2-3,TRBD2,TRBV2,TGTGCCAGCAGTGACGGGGGACTAGCGGGGGGGCGATGGAGAACAGATACGCAGTATTTT,CASSDGGLAGGRWRTDTQYF
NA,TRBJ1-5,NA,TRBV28,TGTGCCAGCAGTCCCCCCCAGGGGTATCAGCCCCAGCATTTT,CASSPPQGYQPQHF
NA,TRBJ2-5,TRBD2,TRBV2,TGTGCCAGCAGGCTGGGGGGACTAGGTGAAGAGACCCAGTACTTC,CASRLGGLGEETQYF
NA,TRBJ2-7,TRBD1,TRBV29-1,TGCAGCGTTCTGGACAGGGGGCTTGAGCAGTACTTC,CSVLDRGLEQYF
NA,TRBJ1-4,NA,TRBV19,TGTGCCAGTACCCGCGTACAGGGTAATGAAAAACTGTTTTTT,CASTRVQGNEKLFF
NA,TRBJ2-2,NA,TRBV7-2,TGTGCCAGCAGCTTTCCGTACACCGGGGAGCTGTTTTTT,CASSFPYTGELFF
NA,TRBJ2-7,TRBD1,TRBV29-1,TGCAGCGCTATCTCCGGGATGTGGGACAGTGAGCAGTACTTC,CSAISGMWDSEQYF
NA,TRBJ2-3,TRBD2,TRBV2,TGTGCCAGCAGTGCCACGGGACTAGCGGGAGCCGTTAATACGCAGTATTTT,CASSATGLAGAVNTQYF
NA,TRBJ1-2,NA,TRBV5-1,TGCGCCAGCAGCGGAGGGGATCGTAATGGCTACACCTTC,CASSGGDRNGYTF
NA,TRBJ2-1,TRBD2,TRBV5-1,TGCGCCAGCAGTCCTAGCGGGAAGGGGTGGCGGTTCTTC,CASSPSGKGWRFF
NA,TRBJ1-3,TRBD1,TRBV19,TGTGCCAGTAGCCCGACAGGGGCAGGAGGGTCTGGAAACACCATATATTTT,CASSPTGAGGSGNTIYF
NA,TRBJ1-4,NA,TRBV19,TGTGCCAGTAGGGGACAAGGCGAAAAACTGTTTTTT,CASRGQGEKLFF
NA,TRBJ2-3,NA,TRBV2,TGTGCCAGCAGCCTCAGAAGTATCGGCACAGATACGCAGTATTTT,CASSLRSIGTDTQYF
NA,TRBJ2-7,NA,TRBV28,TGTGCCAGCAGTTTCCCCCGGGATCCCTACGAGCAGTACTTC,CASSFPRDPYEQYF
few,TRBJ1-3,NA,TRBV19,TGTGCCAGTAGTATGGACAGCTCTGGAAACACCATATATTTT,CASSMDSSGNTIYF
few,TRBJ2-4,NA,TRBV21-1,TGTGCCAGCAGCAAAGGGGGGGGAGGGACAGGGCAGTACTTC,CASSKGGGGTGQYF
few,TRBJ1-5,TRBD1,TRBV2,TGTGCCAGCAGTGCGAAAACAGGGGATGGGCAGCCCCAGCATTTT,CASSAKTGDGQPQHF
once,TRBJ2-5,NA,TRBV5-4,TGTGCCAGCAGTATTCCGGGACAACAAGAGACCCAGTACTTC,CASSIPGQQETQYF
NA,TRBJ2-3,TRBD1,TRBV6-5,TGTGCCAGCAGTTCCAGACAGGGGGCAGGAGGAGGTACGCAGTATTTT,CASSSRQGAGGGTQYF
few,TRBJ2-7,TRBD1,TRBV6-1,TGTGCCAGCAGGGACAGGTACGAGCAGTACTTC,CASRDRYEQYF
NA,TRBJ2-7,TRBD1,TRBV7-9,TGTTCCAGCAGCCATACCAGGGGGTCAACCTACGAGCAGTACTTC,CSSSHTRGSTYEQYF
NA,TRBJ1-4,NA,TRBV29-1,TGCAGCGTTATCGGGGGGGAAAAACTGTTTTTT,CSVIGGEKLFF
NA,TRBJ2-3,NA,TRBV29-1,TGCAGCGTAGCCCACACAGATACGCAGTATTTT,CSVAHTDTQYF
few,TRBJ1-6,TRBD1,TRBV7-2,TGTGCCAGCAGCCCGTTAAGGACAGGAGGATCACCCCTCCACTTT,CASSPLRTGGSPLHF
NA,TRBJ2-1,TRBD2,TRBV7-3,TGTGCCAGCAGCTTACAAGGCGGGAGGTCCTACAATGAGCAGTTCTTC,CASSLQGGRSYNEQFF